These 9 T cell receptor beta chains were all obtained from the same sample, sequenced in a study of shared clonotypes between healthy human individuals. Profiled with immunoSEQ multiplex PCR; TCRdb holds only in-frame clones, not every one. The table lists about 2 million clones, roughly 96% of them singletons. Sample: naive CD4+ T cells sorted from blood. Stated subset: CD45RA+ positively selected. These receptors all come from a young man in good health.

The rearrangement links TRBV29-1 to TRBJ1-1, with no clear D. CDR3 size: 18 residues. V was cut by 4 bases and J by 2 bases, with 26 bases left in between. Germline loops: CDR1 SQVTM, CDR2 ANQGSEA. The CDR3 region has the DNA TGCAGCGTTGTCCGTCGAGGCCCGACCGACCGACCCAACACTGAAGCTTTCTTT. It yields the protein CSVVRRGPTDRPNTEAFF.

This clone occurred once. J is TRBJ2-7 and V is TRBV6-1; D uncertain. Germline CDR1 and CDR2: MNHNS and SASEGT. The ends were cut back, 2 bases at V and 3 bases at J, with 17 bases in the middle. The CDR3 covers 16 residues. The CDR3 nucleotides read TGTGCCAGCAGTGAATTGGGCGATCCAAAGGGCTACGAGCAGTACTTC. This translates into CASSELGDPKGYEQYF.

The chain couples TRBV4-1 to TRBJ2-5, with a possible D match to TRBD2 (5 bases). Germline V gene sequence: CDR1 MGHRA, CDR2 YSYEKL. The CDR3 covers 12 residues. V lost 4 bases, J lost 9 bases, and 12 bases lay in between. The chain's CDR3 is CASSPGLTPQYF. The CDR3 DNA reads TGCGCCAGCAGCCCTGGACTGACGCCCCAGTACTTC.

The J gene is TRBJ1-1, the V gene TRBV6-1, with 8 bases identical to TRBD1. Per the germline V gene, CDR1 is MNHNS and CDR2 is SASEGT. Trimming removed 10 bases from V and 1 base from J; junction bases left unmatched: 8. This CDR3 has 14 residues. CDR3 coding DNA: TGTGCCACCAAATCCGGACAGGGGAACACTGAAGCTTTCTTT. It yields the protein CATKSGQGNTEAFF.

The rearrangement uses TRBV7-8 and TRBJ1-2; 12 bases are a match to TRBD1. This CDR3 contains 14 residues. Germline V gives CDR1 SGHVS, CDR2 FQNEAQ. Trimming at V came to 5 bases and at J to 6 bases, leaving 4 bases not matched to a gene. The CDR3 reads CASSMGQGADGYTF. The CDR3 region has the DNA TGTGCCAGCAGCATGGGACAGGGGGCCGATGGCTACACCTTC.

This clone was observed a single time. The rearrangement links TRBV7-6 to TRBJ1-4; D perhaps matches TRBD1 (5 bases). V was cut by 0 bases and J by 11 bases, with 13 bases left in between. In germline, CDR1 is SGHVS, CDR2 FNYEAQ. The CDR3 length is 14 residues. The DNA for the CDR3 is TGTGCCAGCAGCTTAGCCCCTCAAGAGGGGAAACTGTTTTTT. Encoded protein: CASSLAPQEGKLFF. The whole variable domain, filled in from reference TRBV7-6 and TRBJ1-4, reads GAGVSQSPRYKVTKRGQDVALRCDPISGHVSLYWYRQALGQGPEFLTYFNYEAQQDKSGLPNDRFSAERPEGSISTLTIQRTEQRDSAMYRCASSLAPQEGKLFFGSGTQLSVL.

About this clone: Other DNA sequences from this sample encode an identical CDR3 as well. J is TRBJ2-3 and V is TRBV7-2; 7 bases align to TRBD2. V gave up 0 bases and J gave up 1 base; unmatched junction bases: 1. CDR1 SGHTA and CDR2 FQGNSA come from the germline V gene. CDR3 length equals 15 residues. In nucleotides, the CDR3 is TGTGCCAGCAGCTTAGCCCTAGCGGGCACAGATACGCAGTATTTT. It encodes CASSLALAGTDTQYF. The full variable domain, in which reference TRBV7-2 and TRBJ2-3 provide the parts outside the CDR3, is GAGVSQSPSNKVTEKGKDVELRCDPISGHTALYWYRQSLGQGLEFLIYFQGNSAPDKSGLPSDRFSAERTGGSVSTLTIQRTQQEDSAVYLCASSLALAGTDTQYFGPGTRLTVL.

For the CDR3, the DNA is TGTGCCAGCAGTGAAACCTGGGACAGCCGGTCACCCCTCCACTTT. As protein: CASSETWDSRSPLHF. This chain connects TRBV6-1 to TRBJ1-6; 7 nucleotides line up with TRBD1. In germline, CDR1 is MNHNS, CDR2 SASEGT. Trimming took 2 bases from V and 10 from J; bases not matched to a gene: 8. This CDR3 region has 15 residues.

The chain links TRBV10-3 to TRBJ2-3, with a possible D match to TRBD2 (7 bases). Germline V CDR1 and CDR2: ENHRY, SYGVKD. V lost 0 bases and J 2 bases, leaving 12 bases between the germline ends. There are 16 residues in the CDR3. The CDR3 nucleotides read TGTGCCATCAGTGAGTCTTGGGGGGGCCCCACAGATACGCAGTATTTT. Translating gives CAISESWGGPTDTQYF.